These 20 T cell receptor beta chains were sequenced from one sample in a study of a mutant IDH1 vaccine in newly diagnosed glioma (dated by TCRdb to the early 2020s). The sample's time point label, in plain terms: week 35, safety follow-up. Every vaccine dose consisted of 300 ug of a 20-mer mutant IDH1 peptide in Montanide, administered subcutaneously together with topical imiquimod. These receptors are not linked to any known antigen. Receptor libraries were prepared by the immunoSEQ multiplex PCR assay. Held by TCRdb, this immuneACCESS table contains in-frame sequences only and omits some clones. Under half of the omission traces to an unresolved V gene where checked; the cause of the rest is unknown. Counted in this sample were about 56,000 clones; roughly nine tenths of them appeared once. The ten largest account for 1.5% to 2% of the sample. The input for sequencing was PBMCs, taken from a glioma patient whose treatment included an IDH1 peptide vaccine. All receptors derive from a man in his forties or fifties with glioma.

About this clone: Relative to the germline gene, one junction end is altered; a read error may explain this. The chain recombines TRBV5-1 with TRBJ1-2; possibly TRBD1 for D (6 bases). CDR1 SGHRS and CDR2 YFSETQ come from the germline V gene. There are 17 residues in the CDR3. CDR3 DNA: TGCGCCAGCAGCTTCAGTCTCGGGCGGCAGGCGCAGGGGCGGCAGGATTTC. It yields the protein CASSFSLGRQAQGRQDF.

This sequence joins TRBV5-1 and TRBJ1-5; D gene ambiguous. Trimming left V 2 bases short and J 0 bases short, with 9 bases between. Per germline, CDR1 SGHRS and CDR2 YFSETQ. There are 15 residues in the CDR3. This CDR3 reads CASSFRGNSNQPQHF. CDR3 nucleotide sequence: TGCGCCAGCAGCTTCCGAGGGAATAGCAATCAGCCCCAGCATTTT.

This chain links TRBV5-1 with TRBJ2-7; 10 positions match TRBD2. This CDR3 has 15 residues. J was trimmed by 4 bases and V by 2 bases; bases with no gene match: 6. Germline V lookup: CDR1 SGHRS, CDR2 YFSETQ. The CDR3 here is CASSFSSGSGYEQYF. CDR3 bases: TGCGCCAGCAGCTTTTCTAGCGGGAGTGGGTACGAGCAGTACTTC.

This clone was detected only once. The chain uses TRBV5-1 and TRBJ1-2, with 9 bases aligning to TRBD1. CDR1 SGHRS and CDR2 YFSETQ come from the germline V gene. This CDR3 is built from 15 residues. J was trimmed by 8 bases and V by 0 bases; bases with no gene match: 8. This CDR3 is CASSLGDREVLGYTF. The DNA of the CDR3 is TGCGCCAGCAGCTTGGGGGACAGGGAAGTTTTAGGCTACACCTTC.

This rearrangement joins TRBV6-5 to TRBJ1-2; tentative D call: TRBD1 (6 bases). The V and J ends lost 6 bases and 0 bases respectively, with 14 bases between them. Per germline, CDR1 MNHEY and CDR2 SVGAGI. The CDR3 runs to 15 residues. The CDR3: CASSRTGSANYGYTF. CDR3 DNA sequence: TGTGCCAGCAGCCGCACAGGGTCGGCTAACTATGGCTACACCTTC.

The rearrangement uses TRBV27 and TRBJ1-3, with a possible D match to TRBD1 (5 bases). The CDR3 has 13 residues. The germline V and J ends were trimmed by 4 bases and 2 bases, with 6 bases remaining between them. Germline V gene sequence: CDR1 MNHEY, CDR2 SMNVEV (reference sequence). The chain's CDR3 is CASSSGPGNTIYF. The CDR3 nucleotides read TGTGCCAGCAGTTCAGGGCCTGGAAACACCATATATTTT.

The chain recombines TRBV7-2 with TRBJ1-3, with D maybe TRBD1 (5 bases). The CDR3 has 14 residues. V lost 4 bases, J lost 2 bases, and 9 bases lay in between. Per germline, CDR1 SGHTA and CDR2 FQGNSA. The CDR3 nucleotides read TGTGCCAGCAGCTCCGGGACTCCTGGAAACACCATATATTTT. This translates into CASSSGTPGNTIYF.

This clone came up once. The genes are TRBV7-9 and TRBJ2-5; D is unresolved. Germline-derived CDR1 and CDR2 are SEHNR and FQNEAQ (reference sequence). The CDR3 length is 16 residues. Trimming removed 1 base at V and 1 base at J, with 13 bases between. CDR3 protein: CASSLVVAVPQETQYF. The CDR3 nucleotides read TGTGCCAGCAGCTTAGTGGTCGCGGTCCCCCAAGAGACCCAGTACTTC.

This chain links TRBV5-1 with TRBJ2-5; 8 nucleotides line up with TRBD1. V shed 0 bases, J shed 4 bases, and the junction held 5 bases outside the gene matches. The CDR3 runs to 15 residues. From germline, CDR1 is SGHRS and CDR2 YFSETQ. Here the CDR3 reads CASSLVAGGAETQYF. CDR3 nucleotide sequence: TGCGCCAGCAGCTTGGTGGCAGGGGGCGCAGAGACCCAGTACTTC.

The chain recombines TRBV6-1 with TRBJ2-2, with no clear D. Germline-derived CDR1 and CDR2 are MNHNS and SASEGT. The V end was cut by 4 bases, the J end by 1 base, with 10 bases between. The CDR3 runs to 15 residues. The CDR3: CASSVLGGNTGELFF. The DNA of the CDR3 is TGTGCCAGCAGTGTTCTTGGTGGGAACACCGGGGAGCTGTTTTTT.

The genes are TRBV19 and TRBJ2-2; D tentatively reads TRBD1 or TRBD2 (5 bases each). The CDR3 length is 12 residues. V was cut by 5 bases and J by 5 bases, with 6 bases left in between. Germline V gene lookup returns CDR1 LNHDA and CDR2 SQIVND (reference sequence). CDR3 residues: CASSWGTGELFF. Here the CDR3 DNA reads TGTGCCAGTAGTTGGGGGACCGGGGAGCTGTTTTTT.

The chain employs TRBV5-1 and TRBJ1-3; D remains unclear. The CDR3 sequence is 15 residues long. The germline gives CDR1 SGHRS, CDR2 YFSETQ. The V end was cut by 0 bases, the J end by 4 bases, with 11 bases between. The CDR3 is CASSLARRDGNTIYF. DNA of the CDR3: TGCGCCAGCAGCTTGGCCAGACGAGACGGAAACACCATATATTTT.

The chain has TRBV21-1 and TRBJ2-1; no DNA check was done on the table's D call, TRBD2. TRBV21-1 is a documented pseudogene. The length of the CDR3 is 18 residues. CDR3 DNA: TGTGCCAGCAGCAAAGTCCCTAGCGGGAGTGAGGGGTACAATGAGCAGTTCTTC. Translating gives CASSKVPSGSEGYNEQFF.

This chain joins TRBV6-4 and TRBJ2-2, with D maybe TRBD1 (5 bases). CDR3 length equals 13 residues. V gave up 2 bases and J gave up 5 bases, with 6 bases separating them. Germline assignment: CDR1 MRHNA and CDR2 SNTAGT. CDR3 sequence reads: CASSDRQTGELFF. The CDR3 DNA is TGTGCCAGCAGTGACCGACAGACCGGGGAGCTGTTTTTT.

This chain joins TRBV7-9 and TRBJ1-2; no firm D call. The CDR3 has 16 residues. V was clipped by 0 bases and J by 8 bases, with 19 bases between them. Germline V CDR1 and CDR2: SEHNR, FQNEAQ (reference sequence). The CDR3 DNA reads TGTGCCAGCAGCTTAGCGCTCGGGGAGAAGAAGTCCGGCTACACCTTC. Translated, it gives CASSLALGEKKSGYTF.

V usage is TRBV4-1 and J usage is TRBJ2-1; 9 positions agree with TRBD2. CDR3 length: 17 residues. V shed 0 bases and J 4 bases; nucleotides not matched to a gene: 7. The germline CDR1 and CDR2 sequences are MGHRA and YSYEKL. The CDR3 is CASSQELAGVGYNEQFF. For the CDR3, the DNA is TGCGCCAGCAGCCAAGAGTTAGCGGGAGTAGGGTACAATGAGCAGTTCTTC.

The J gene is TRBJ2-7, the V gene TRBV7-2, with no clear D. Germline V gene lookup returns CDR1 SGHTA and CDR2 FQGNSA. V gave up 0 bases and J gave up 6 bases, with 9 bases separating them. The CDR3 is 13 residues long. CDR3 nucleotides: TGTGCCAGCAGCTTAGCGCTAAGGACCGAGCAGTACTTC. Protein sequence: CASSLALRTEQYF.

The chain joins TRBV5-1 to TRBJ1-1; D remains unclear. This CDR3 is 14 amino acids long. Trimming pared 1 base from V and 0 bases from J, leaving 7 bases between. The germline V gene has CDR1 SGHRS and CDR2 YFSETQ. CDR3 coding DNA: TGCGCCAGCAGCTTGTTCTCAGTGAACACTGAAGCTTTCTTT. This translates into CASSLFSVNTEAFF. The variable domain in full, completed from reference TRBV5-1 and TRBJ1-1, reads KAGVTQTPRYLIKTRGQQVTLSCSPISGHRSVSWYQQTPGQGLQFLFEYFSETQRNKGNFPGRFSGRQFSNSRSEMNVSTLELGDSALYLCASSLFSVNTEAFFGQGTRLTVV.

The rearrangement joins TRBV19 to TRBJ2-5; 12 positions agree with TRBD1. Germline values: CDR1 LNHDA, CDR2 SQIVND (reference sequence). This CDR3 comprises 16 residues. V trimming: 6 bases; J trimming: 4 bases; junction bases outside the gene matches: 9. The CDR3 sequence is CASRSGTGGEGETQYF. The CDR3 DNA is TGTGCCAGTAGGTCCGGGACAGGGGGCGAGGGAGAGACCCAGTACTTC.

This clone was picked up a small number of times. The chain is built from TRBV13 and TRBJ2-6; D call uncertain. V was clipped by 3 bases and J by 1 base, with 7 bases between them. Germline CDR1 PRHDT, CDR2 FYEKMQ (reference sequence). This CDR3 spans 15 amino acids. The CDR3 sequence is CASSFRSSGANVLTF. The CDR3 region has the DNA TGTGCCAGCAGCTTTAGGAGTTCTGGGGCCAACGTCCTGACTTTC.